A single T cell receptor (beta chain) is shown here with its context. Its antigen remains unidentified. The PCR employed 60 Vbeta primers together with 13 Jbeta primers. The protocol was immunoSEQ multiplex PCR, while the TCRdb copy is restricted to in-frame clones and leaves out a portion. This sample carries about 170,000 clones, 65% to 90% of them seen once, and the ten largest clones take 2.3%. The CDR3 sequence is 17 residues long. Losses at the gene ends were 5 bases for V and 4 bases for J; bases not matched to a gene: 11. Germline loops: CDR1 MDHEN, CDR2 SYDVKM. The sample is drawn from a study of cytomegalovirus exposure and HLA in healthy donors. Study conclusions and caveats: TCR beta sequences reportedly predicted most subjects' HLA-A and HLA-B alleles accurately. Later on, a genetic analysis was performed. It linked a missense variant in DCLRE1C with V- and J-gene trimming of TCR beta. Analyses of presence/absence relied on an assumption of roughly uniform sequencing depth across donors.

Healthy bone marrow donors made up the donor group. The chain links TRBV28 to TRBJ1-2; 12 bases are shared with TRBD1. The source is a male donor in good health and CMV-seronegative. What was sequenced was PBMCs. CDR3 sequence reads: CASSGGTGGDGIYGYTF. The CDR3 DNA is TGTGCCAGCAGTGGGGGGACAGGGGGCGATGGTATCTATGGCTACACCTTC.